This TCR beta chain is drawn from a study of blood T cell repertoires in COVID-19. Study-wide background: Sites in the United States, Italy and Spain provided acute and convalescent COVID-19 samples. The analysed material was cDNA or gDNA that came from T cells, B-cell-depleted T cells, or PBMCs.

The germline CDR1 and CDR2 sequences are MDHEN and SYDVKM. The CDR3 length is 15 residues. The V gene lost 5 bases and the J gene lost 2 bases, with 15 bases spanning the gap. How the authors handled the data: Estimation of nucleated cell counts was performed using reference gene primer amplification. Assay: immunoSEQ multiplex PCR; the TCRdb copy retains only in-frame clones and omits some. That table is the source of V, J and clone size, and D and trimming were worked out from the DNA. The sample has around 80,000 clones, under 85% seen once. The chain is built from TRBV28 and TRBJ2-5; TRBD2 is a possible D gene (6 bases). Sequencing used peripheral blood. The sequence was obtained from a human donor in a cohort sampled during active COVID-19. CDR3 region: CASSTRLGWQETQYF. As DNA, the CDR3 is TGTGCCAGCAGTACACGACTAGGGTGGCAAGAGACCCAGTACTTC.